One and the same sample provided the 13 T cell receptor beta chains below, sequenced in a study of cytomegalovirus exposure and HLA in healthy donors. The PCR ran on 60 Vbeta and 13 Jbeta primers. Repertoires were generated with immunoSEQ multiplex PCR, while TCRdb's copy carries only in-frame clones and drops some. The sample contains roughly 170,000 clones, 77% of which appear only once. The sequencing sample was made of PBMCs. The receptors here all came from a woman in her thirties in good health and CMV-seronegative.

This clone was detected only a few times. This rearrangement joins TRBV2 to TRBJ1-3; a weak D match, TRBD1 (5 bases). This CDR3 is built from 14 residues. Germline V gene lookup returns CDR1 SNHLY and CDR2 FYNNEI. Trimming cost V 6 bases and J 5 bases, with 14 bases left between them. Written as DNA, the CDR3 is TGTGCCAGCAGGGATCAGGGTGTTCGAAACACCATATATTTT. Translation gives CASRDQGVRNTIYF.

A single count supports this clone. The genes are TRBV10-3 and TRBJ1-6; TRBD1 matches 8 bases. Germline V gene sequence: CDR1 ENHRY, CDR2 SYGVKD. The V and J ends lost 11 bases and 4 bases, in that order; junction bases with no gene match: 4. The length of the CDR3 is 13 residues. The CDR3 bases are TGTGCCGCCCAGGGGGCATATAATTCACCCCTCCACTTT. Translated: CAAQGAYNSPLHF.

This clone was counted a single time. This chain connects TRBV29-1 to TRBJ2-7; TRBD2 matches at 11 bases. The CDR3 is made up of 14 amino acids. With 6 bases clipped from V and 2 bases from J, the junction kept 6 bases outside the gene matches. CDR1 is SQVTM, CDR2 ANQGSEA, per germline. The CDR3 here is CSVSPGLAAYEQYF. The CDR3 DNA follows: TGCAGCGTCTCACCGGGACTAGCGGCCTACGAGCAGTACTTC.

This clone was recorded once. The V call is TRBV7-9, the J call TRBJ1-2; D may be TRBD1 (5 bases). With 2 bases removed from V and 3 bases from J, the gap between germline ends came to 16 bases. Germline CDR1 SEHNR, CDR2 FQNEAQ (reference sequence). The CDR3 length is 16 residues. The CDR3 DNA reads TGTGCCAGCAGCTTAACTATGGGGAGGGGTGACTATGGCTACACCTTC. It is translated as CASSLTMGRGDYGYTF.

The rearrangement uses TRBV9 and TRBJ2-1; D is possibly TRBD2 (6 bases). Deletions cut 0 bases from V and 3 bases from J, with 10 bases between. Per germline, CDR1 SGDLS and CDR2 YYNGEE. The CDR3 totals 15 residues. The chain's CDR3 is CASSVDLSGYNEQFF. CDR3 coding DNA: TGTGCCAGCAGCGTAGATCTTAGCGGCTACAATGAGCAGTTCTTC.

V and J are TRBV6-5 and TRBJ1-5, with D tentatively TRBD1 (5 bases). The CDR3 contains 15 residues. Trimming pared 9 bases from V and 0 bases from J, leaving 15 bases between. Germline CDR1 is MNHEY and CDR2 is SVGAGI. The CDR3 loop reads CASTGYGASNQPQHF. The CDR3 coding sequence is TGTGCCAGTACAGGTTATGGGGCTAGCAATCAGCCCCAGCATTTT.

The chain has TRBV27 and TRBJ2-7, with 7 positions matching TRBD1. This CDR3 comprises 15 residues. The trim removed 5 bases at V and 2 bases at J, leaving 9 bases unmatched. From germline, CDR1 is MNHEY and CDR2 SMNVEV (reference sequence). CDR3: CASSHRGRSPYEQYF. Here the CDR3 DNA reads TGTGCCAGCAGTCACAGGGGAAGATCCCCCTACGAGCAGTACTTC.

The rearrangement links TRBV4-1 to TRBJ2-7, with D possibly TRBD1 on 6 matching bases. Germline CDR1 reads MGHRA; CDR2 reads YSYEKL. This CDR3 region has 12 residues. V lost 5 bases, J lost 6 bases, and 11 bases lay in between. CDR3 amino acids: CASSNTGCEQYF. The CDR3 bases are TGCGCCAGCAGCAATACAGGGTGCGAGCAGTACTTC.

This clone has just a few counts. The chain joins TRBV6-5 to TRBJ1-2; D uncertain. V was clipped by 2 bases and J by 8 bases, with 12 bases between them. Germline CDR1 MNHEY, CDR2 SVGAGI. This CDR3 has 13 residues. The CDR3 reads CASSYGRQTGYTF. CDR3 bases: TGTGCCAGCAGTTACGGCAGGCAGACGGGCTACACCTTC.

This rearrangement joins TRBV7-9 to TRBJ1-5, with 8 nucleotides matching TRBD1. The CDR3 loop spans 15 amino acids. CDR1 is SEHNR, CDR2 FQNEAQ, per germline (reference sequence). Losses at the gene ends were 5 bases for V and 4 bases for J; bases not matched to a gene: 7. The CDR3 loop is CASSIGTGKNQPQHF. CDR3 in DNA: TGTGCCAGCAGCATCGGGACAGGCAAAAATCAGCCCCAGCATTTT.

The chain recombines TRBV6-5 with TRBJ1-4; D perhaps matches TRBD1 (5 bases). The CDR3 is 15 amino acids. Deletions cut 5 bases from V and 4 bases from J, with 14 bases between. The germline V gene encodes CDR1 MNHEY and CDR2 SVGAGI. The CDR3 DNA is TGTGCCAGCAGTACCAAGACAGCCCGTAATGAAAAACTGTTTTTT. Its protein is CASSTKTARNEKLFF.

The chain combines TRBV28 with TRBJ2-3, with 12 bases identical to TRBD2. V lost 4 bases, J lost 6 bases, and 2 bases stayed unmatched. Looked up from germline, CDR1 is MDHEN and CDR2 is SYDVKM. The CDR3 is made up of 14 amino acids. The CDR3, as DNA: TGTGCCAGCAGTTCTAGCGGGAGGGCGGATACGCAGTATTTT. Its translation: CASSSSGRADTQYF.

The chain uses TRBV29-1 and TRBJ1-2, with 8 positions matching TRBD1. CDR3 length: 11 residues. The V gene's germline CDR1 is SQVTM and CDR2 ANQGSEA. The ends lost 3 bases at V and 7 bases at J; junction bases unmatched: 1. In nucleotides, the CDR3 is TGCAGCGTTGATGACAGGGGTGGCTACACCTTC. It translates to CSVDDRGGYTF. Full variable domain (missing parts from reference TRBV29-1 and TRBJ1-2): SAVISQKPSRDICQRGTSLTIQCQVDSQVTMMFWYRQQPGQSLTLIATANQGSEATYESGFVIDKFPISRPNLTFSTLTVSNMSPEDSSIYLCSVDDRGGYTFGSGTRLTVV.